This entry lists 23 T cell receptor beta chains sequenced from one sample in a study of blood T cell repertoires in COVID-19. Method: immunoSEQ multiplex PCR; TCRdb's copy keeps in-frame clones and lacks some. Seen here are about 180,000 clones, roughly four fifths observed once, and the top ten hold less than 10%. The material sequenced was peripheral blood. The receptors stem from a woman aged 70-85 years with COVID-19, enrolled during active disease.

In nucleotides, the CDR3 is TGTGCCAGCAGTTTCGTTATTAGACAGGGTAATAACACTGAAGCTTTCTTT. Amino acid sequence: CASSFVIRQGNNTEAFF. The chain combines TRBV27 with TRBJ1-1, with TRBD1 matching 7 bases. The germline V gene encodes CDR1 MNHEY and CDR2 SMNVEV (reference sequence). CDR3 length: 17 amino acids. J was trimmed by 2 bases and V by 3 bases; bases with no gene match: 12.

In its sample, this clone was seen a few times. The chain couples TRBV5-1 to TRBJ2-1; TRBD2 aligns across 14 bases. The CDR3 extends over 15 amino acids. Trimming removed 4 bases from V and 7 bases from J; junction bases left unmatched: 4. Germline V gene lookup returns CDR1 SGHRS and CDR2 YFSETQ. In DNA form, the CDR3 reads TGCGCCAGCAGCCTGGGACTAGCGGGAGTAAATGAGCAGTTCTTC. Translating it yields CASSLGLAGVNEQFF.

The chain recombines TRBV19 with TRBJ1-2; 7 nucleotides agree with TRBD1. Germline CDR1 is LNHDA and CDR2 is SQIVND (reference sequence). Trimming took 6 bases from V and 6 from J; bases not matched to a gene: 7. This CDR3 is built from 13 residues. CDR3 in amino acids: CASRQGIVDGYTF. The CDR3 DNA is TGTGCCAGTAGACAGGGGATCGTCGATGGCTACACCTTC.

Only a few counts were recorded for this clone. The V call is TRBV5-6, the J call TRBJ1-1; D is uncertain. Germline values: CDR1 SGHDT, CDR2 YYEEEE. Trimming cost V 4 bases and J 0 bases, with 13 bases left between them. There are 15 residues in the CDR3. Here the CDR3 reads CASSLTGSMNTEAFF. The CDR3 DNA reads as TGTGCCAGCAGCCTTACCGGGTCCATGAACACTGAAGCTTTCTTT.

The genes are TRBV24-1 and TRBJ2-4, with D maybe TRBD1 (5 bases). CDR3 length equals 14 residues. Germline V gene lookup returns CDR1 KGHDR and CDR2 SFDVKD. The germline V and J ends were trimmed by 5 bases and 4 bases, with 11 bases remaining between them. CDR3 sequence: CATSAAKGKNIQYF. In DNA form, the CDR3 reads TGTGCCACCAGTGCGGCGAAGGGGAAAAACATTCAGTACTTC.

In its sample, this clone was seen once. The V call is TRBV28, the J call TRBJ2-5; 8 nucleotides align to TRBD2. CDR1 and CDR2 from the germline V gene are MDHEN and SYDVKM. J lost 1 base, V lost 3 bases, and 7 bases had no gene match. The CDR3 length is 16 residues. The CDR3 DNA reads as TGTGCCAGCAGTTTCGCGACTAGCGTTACCCAAGAGACCCAGTACTTC. It encodes CASSFATSVTQETQYF.

The rearrangement joins TRBV5-1 to TRBJ1-3, with 7 bases lining up with TRBD1. The junction had 5 bases not matched to a gene; V was cut back by 4 bases and J by 1 base. The CDR3 spans 15 residues. CDR1 is SGHRS, CDR2 YFSETQ, per germline. CDR3 nucleotides: TGCGCCAGCAGCCGGGACAGCAAGTCTGGAAACACCATATATTTT. The encoded protein is CASSRDSKSGNTIYF.

This clone was detected once. This sequence joins TRBV5-4 and TRBJ1-2, with 7 nucleotides matching TRBD1. CDR1 SGHNT and CDR2 YYREEE come from the germline V gene (reference sequence). The CDR3 has 13 residues. J lost 10 bases, V lost 0 bases, and 6 bases had no gene match. CDR3 bases: TGTGCCAGCAGCTTGGCAGGGGGTAGAGACTACACCTTC. Its translation: CASSLAGGRDYTF. Variable domain in full (rest from reference TRBV5-4 and TRBJ1-2): ETGVTQSPTHLIKTRGQQVTLRCSSQSGHNTVSWYQQALGQGPQFIFQYYREEENGRGNFPPRFSGLQFPNYSSELNVNALELDDSALYLCASSLAGGRDYTFGSGTRLTVV.

This clone showed up just a few times. The chain uses TRBV10-1 and TRBJ1-1; D ambiguous. The CDR3 sequence is 14 residues long. V lost 0 bases to trimming and J lost 1 base, with 6 bases between them. The germline V gene encodes CDR1 WNHNN and CDR2 SYGVQD (reference sequence). CDR3 bases: TGCGCCAGCAGTGAGTCGAACAGGAACACTGAAGCTTTCTTT. The encoded protein is CASSESNRNTEAFF.

The genes are TRBV5-1 and TRBJ2-5, with D possibly matching TRBD2 (5 bases). CDR1 SGHRS and CDR2 YFSETQ come from the germline V gene. CDR3 length: 15 amino acids. Trimming pared 2 bases from V and 2 bases from J, leaving 13 bases between. In DNA form, the CDR3 reads TGCGCCAGCAGCTTAGCCCCCGGGGTTCAAGAGACCCAGTACTTC. This gives the protein CASSLAPGVQETQYF.

The J gene is TRBJ1-5, the V gene TRBV28; D call uncertain. This CDR3 region has 20 residues. Germline CDR1 MDHEN, CDR2 SYDVKM. V shed 5 bases and J shed 0 bases, with 26 bases lying between them. The CDR3 bases are TGTGCCAGCAGTCCCATTACCAGCGGGGAGGGCCTATATAGCAATCAGCCCCAGCATTTT. This translates into CASSPITSGEGLYSNQPQHF.

The J gene is TRBJ1-2, the V gene TRBV7-2; D is ambiguous. The CDR3 length is 13 residues. V gave up 1 base and J gave up 3 bases, with 6 bases separating them. Germline-derived CDR1 and CDR2 are SGHTA and FQGNSA. CDR3 coding DNA: TGTGCCAGCAGCTTAGGCGGGGACTATGGCTACACCTTC. Protein: CASSLGGDYGYTF.

This chain links TRBV6-2 or TRBV6-3 with TRBJ2-5; 10 bases are shared with TRBD1. Trimming at V came to 2 bases and at J to 5 bases, leaving 5 bases not matched to a gene. Per germline, CDR1 MNHEY and CDR2 SVGEGT. This CDR3 comprises 15 residues. CDR3 sequence: CASSYGDRGLETQYF. The CDR3 nucleotides are TGTGCCAGCAGTTACGGAGACAGGGGGCTTGAGACCCAGTACTTC.

V is TRBV7-3 and J is TRBJ2-3; TRBD2 might be the D (5 bases). This CDR3 contains 16 residues. Germline assignment: CDR1 SGHTA and CDR2 FQGTGA. Trimming left V 4 bases short and J 0 bases short, with 14 bases between. The CDR3 bases are TGTGCCAGCAGCTCCGGAACTAGGCCGAGCACAGATACGCAGTATTTT. It encodes CASSSGTRPSTDTQYF.

This rearrangement joins TRBV29-1 to TRBJ1-5, with TRBD1 matching over 8 bases. V lost 6 bases to trimming and J lost 3 bases; unmatched junction nucleotides: 4. The CDR3 length is 13 residues. Germline V gene lookup returns CDR1 SQVTM and CDR2 ANQGSEA. The CDR3 DNA reads TGCAGCGTGTCAGGGGGCGTCAATCAGCCCCAGCATTTT. Its translation: CSVSGGVNQPQHF. Filled out from reference TRBV29-1 and TRBJ1-5, the complete variable domain reads SAVISQKPSRDICQRGTSLTIQCQVDSQVTMMFWYRQQPGQSLTLIATANQGSEATYESGFVIDKFPISRPNLTFSTLTVSNMSPEDSSIYLCSVSGGVNQPQHFGDGTRLSIL.

The chain combines TRBV5-1 with TRBJ2-3, with TRBD1 matching over 8 bases. V trimming: 4 bases; J trimming: 8 bases; junction bases outside the gene matches: 12. The CDR3 is 15 amino acids. Germline CDR1 is SGHRS and CDR2 is YFSETQ. CDR3 DNA: TGCGCCAGCAGCACTTTGGACAGGGAGTGGGGTACGCAGTATTTT. This encodes CASSTLDREWGTQYF. The full variable domain, its missing parts supplied by reference TRBV5-1 and TRBJ2-3, is KAGVTQTPRYLIKTRGQQVTLSCSPISGHRSVSWYQQTPGQGLQFLFEYFSETQRNKGNFPGRFSGRQFSNSRSEMNVSTLELGDSALYLCASSTLDREWGTQYFGPGTRLTVL.

This clone appeared once. CDR3 residues: CASSFLLAGGEQYF. In DNA form, the CDR3 reads TGTGCCAGCAGCTTCTTACTAGCGGGAGGCGAGCAGTACTTC. The chain uses TRBV7-9 and TRBJ2-7, with 12 bases identical to TRBD2. The V and J ends lost 3 bases and 6 bases, in that order; junction bases with no gene match: 3. Germline V CDR1 and CDR2: SEHNR, FQNEAQ (reference sequence). The CDR3 is 14 amino acids.

V gene TRBV5-4 combines with J gene TRBJ1-2; 7 nucleotides match TRBD1. The CDR3 consists of 15 residues. CDR1 and CDR2 from the germline V gene are SGHNT and YYREEE (reference sequence). The trim removed 4 bases at V and 10 bases at J, leaving 16 bases unmatched. CDR3 in amino acids: CASSPNPAVTGPYTF. The CDR3 DNA sequence: TGTGCCAGCAGCCCAAACCCGGCCGTGACAGGGCCCTACACCTTC.

Concerning this clone itself: The junction differs from germline at one of its ends, possibly a read error. This sequence joins TRBV19 and TRBJ2-7; no clear D. The CDR3 length is 14 residues. Per the germline V gene, CDR1 is LNHDA and CDR2 is SQIVND (reference sequence). CDR3 residues: CASSIAFPSYEQYF. CDR3 in DNA: TGTGCCAGTAGCATAGCCTTCCCCTCCTACGAGCAGTACTTC. The full variable domain, its missing parts supplied by reference TRBV19 and TRBJ2-7, is DGGITQSPKYLFRKEGQNVTLSCEQNLNHDAMYWYRQDPGQGLRLIYYSQIVNDFQKGDIAEGYSVSREKKESFPLTVTSAQKNPTAFYLCASSIAFPSYEQYFGPGTRLTVT.

CDR3 sequence: CATSRPTARQGTSQYF. CDR3 coding DNA: TGTGCCACCAGCAGACCAACCGCACGACAGGGGACGTCCCAGTACTTC. The rearrangement joins TRBV15 to TRBJ2-5; 8 positions agree with TRBD1. J lost 9 bases, V lost 2 bases, and 14 bases had no gene match. Looked up from germline, CDR1 is LNHNV and CDR2 is YYDKDF (reference sequence). The CDR3 is 16 amino acids.

The chain couples TRBV5-4 to TRBJ2-7; 7 bases map to TRBD2. V shed 4 bases, J shed 5 bases, and the junction held 15 bases outside the gene matches. The CDR3 is made up of 16 amino acids. The germline gives CDR1 SGHNT, CDR2 YYREEE (reference sequence). The CDR3 sequence is CASSPPRRAGMNEQYF. In nucleotides, the CDR3 is TGTGCCAGCAGCCCTCCCCGAAGAGCGGGAATGAACGAGCAGTACTTC.

The CDR3 DNA reads TGTGCCACGGGACAGGGGGATGGCTACACCTTC. Translated: CATGQGDGYTF. The rearrangement links TRBV24-1 to TRBJ1-2; TRBD1 matches 11 bases. With V trimmed by 10 bases and J by 6 bases, 0 bases remained unmatched. From germline, CDR1 is KGHDR and CDR2 SFDVKD. The CDR3 length is 11 residues.

The V and J genes are TRBV7-8 and TRBJ2-4, with D possibly matching TRBD2 (6 bases). Between the trimmed V and J ends, which lost 5 bases and 2 bases, there was a span of 16 bases. In germline, CDR1 is SGHVS, CDR2 FQNEAQ. The CDR3 extends over 16 amino acids. The CDR3, as DNA: TGTGCCAGCAGCCCAAGGACACTAGCCACCAAAAACATTCAGTACTTC. Its translation is CASSPRTLATKNIQYF. The full variable domain, in which reference TRBV7-8 and TRBJ2-4 provide the parts outside the CDR3, is GAGVSQSPRYKVAKRGQDVALRCDPISGHVSLFWYQQALGQGPEFLTYFQNEAQLDKSGLPSDRFFAERPEGSVSTLKIQRTQQEDSAVYLCASSPRTLATKNIQYFGAGTRLSVL.